This T cell receptor beta chain was identified in a study of cytomegalovirus exposure and HLA in healthy donors. Generated by immunoSEQ multiplex PCR, the TCRdb table keeps only in-frame clones and is missing some. The table records 80,000 to 100,000 clones, approximately 90% of them present only once. Separation from the approximately 710-subject first cohort characterized the roughly 120-subject validation cohort, to which the donors belonged. A word on this clone: The antigen remains undetermined.

Losses at the gene ends were 3 bases for V and 7 bases for J; bases not matched to a gene: 10. The CDR3 extends over 17 amino acids. CDR1 is LGHNA and CDR2 is YNFKEQ in the germline V gene. Overall study findings and caveats: High specificity and sensitivity for cytomegalovirus status were reported for the classifier.

The source material was PBMCs. This chain connects TRBV4-2 to TRBJ2-1, with 12 positions matching TRBD2. The receptor comes from a man aged 25-45 years in good health and CMV-seronegative. The CDR3 bases are TGTGCCAGCAGCCAGGGCGCTCTAGCGGGGGGGGCAAATGAGCAGTTCTTC. Protein: CASSQGALAGGANEQFF.